This record looks at one T cell receptor beta chain sequence and its context. The data stem from a study of blood T cell repertoires in COVID-19. Per the germline V gene, CDR1 is LNHDA and CDR2 is SQIVND (reference sequence). The length of the CDR3 is 13 residues. Trimming took 4 bases from V and 3 from J, leaving 10 bases between them. Clones were read by immunoSEQ multiplex PCR, and TCRdb kept only the in-frame ones, dropping some. The sample has about 210,000 clones; 81% are singletons. Sequencing input: PBMCs or T cells enriched from blood (not recorded which). This clonotype originated in a woman between 45 and 65 years old with acute COVID-19. The genes are TRBV19 and TRBJ2-7, with TRBD2 as a possible D gene (6 bases). In nucleotides, the CDR3 is TGTGCCAGTAGTAGGATGGAGGGCTACGAGCAGTACTTC. Translation gives CASSRMEGYEQYF.